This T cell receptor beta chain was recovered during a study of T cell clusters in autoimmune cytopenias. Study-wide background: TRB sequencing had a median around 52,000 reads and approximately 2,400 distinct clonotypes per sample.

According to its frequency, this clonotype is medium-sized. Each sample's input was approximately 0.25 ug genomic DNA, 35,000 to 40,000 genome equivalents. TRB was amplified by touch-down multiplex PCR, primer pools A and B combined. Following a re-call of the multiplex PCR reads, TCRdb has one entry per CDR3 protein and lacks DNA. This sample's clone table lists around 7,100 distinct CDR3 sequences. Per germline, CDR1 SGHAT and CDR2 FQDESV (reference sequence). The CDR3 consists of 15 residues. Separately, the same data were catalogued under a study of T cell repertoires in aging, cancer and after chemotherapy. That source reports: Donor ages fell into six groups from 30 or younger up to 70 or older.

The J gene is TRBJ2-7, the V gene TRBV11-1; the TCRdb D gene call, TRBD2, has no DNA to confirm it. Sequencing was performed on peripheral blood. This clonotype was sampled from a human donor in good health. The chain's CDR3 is CASSPGTSGIYEQYF.